The entry below describes one TCR beta chain. This sample stems from a study of blood T cell repertoires in COVID-19. The overall study: The origin of the acute and convalescent COVID-19 samples was the United States, Italy and Spain. In each case, the material was cDNA or gDNA derived from T cells, B-cell-depleted T cells, or PBMCs.

Original processing methods: Reference gene primer amplification yielded estimated nucleated cell counts. Profiled with immunoSEQ multiplex PCR; TCRdb holds only in-frame clones, not every one. V and J calls and clone size come straight from that table; D and trimming were deduced from the DNA. This sample has approximately 190,000 clones, with approximately 79% found just once. The germline gives CDR1 LNHDA, CDR2 SQIVND (reference sequence). V shed 1 base, J shed 3 bases, and the junction held 3 bases outside the gene matches. CDR3 length: 15 residues. Input material: peripheral blood. The chain couples TRBV19 to TRBJ1-2; TRBD1 matches at 9 bases. This clonotype was sampled from a man aged 30 to 39 with active or convalescent COVID-19. The CDR3, as DNA: TGTGCCAGTAGTATAGCCGGGGACAGGGACTATGGCTACACCTTC. This translates into CASSIAGDRDYGYTF. Complete variable domain (other parts from reference TRBV19 and TRBJ1-2): DGGITQSPKYLFRKEGQNVTLSCEQNLNHDAMYWYRQDPGQGLRLIYYSQIVNDFQKGDIAEGYSVSREKKESFPLTVTSAQKNPTAFYLCASSIAGDRDYGYTFGSGTRLTVV.